What follows are 9 T cell receptor beta chains derived from one specimen sequenced in a study of blood T cell repertoires in COVID-19. Method: immunoSEQ multiplex PCR; TCRdb's copy keeps in-frame clones and lacks some. This sample carries about 93,000 clones, about nine tenths of them seen once, and the ten largest clones take more than 4.5%. Sequencing input: peripheral blood. The receptor source for this set is a man in his 60s with COVID-19, enrolled during active disease.

The chain couples TRBV28 to TRBJ1-6, with 11 bases that match TRBD1. The germline gives CDR1 MDHEN, CDR2 SYDVKM. V shed 2 bases, J shed 10 bases, and the junction held 4 bases outside the gene matches. The CDR3 length is 15 residues. The CDR3 loop reads CASSLPGQGGSPLHF. As DNA, the CDR3 is TGTGCCAGCAGTTTACCGGGACAGGGGGGGTCACCCCTCCACTTT.

This chain connects TRBV12-3 or TRBV12-4 to TRBJ1-1, with no clear D. The CDR3 loop spans 11 amino acids. V gave up 7 bases and J gave up 8 bases, with 11 bases separating them. CDR3 sequence: CASTWLGEAFF. The CDR3 nucleotides are TGTGCCAGCACCTGGCTCGGGGAAGCTTTCTTT.

The chain is built from TRBV6-5 and TRBJ1-2; TRBD1 matches 9 bases. CDR1 MNHEY and CDR2 SVGAGI come from the germline V gene. The V segment lost 2 bases and the J segment 4 bases; nucleotides outside the gene matches: 8. The CDR3 is 16 amino acids. The CDR3 loop reads CASSYEGQGGSYGYTF. CDR3 nucleotide sequence: TGTGCCAGCAGTTACGAGGGACAGGGAGGGTCCTATGGCTACACCTTC.

This clone came up once. The V gene is TRBV19, the J gene TRBJ1-3; D unresolved. Germline CDR1 is LNHDA and CDR2 is SQIVND (reference sequence). V lost 2 bases and J lost 0, with 14 bases in between. There are 17 residues in the CDR3. CDR3 amino acids: CASSISFRELSGNTIYF. The CDR3 nucleotides read TGTGCCAGTAGTATAAGTTTCCGGGAGCTCTCTGGAAACACCATATATTTT. The variable domain in full, completed from reference TRBV19 and TRBJ1-3, reads DGGITQSPKYLFRKEGQNVTLSCEQNLNHDAMYWYRQDPGQGLRLIYYSQIVNDFQKGDIAEGYSVSREKKESFPLTVTSAQKNPTAFYLCASSISFRELSGNTIYFGEGSWLTVV.

The chain recombines TRBV11-3 with TRBJ2-1; TRBD1 agrees at 9 bases. The CDR3 is 14 residues long. The J segment lost 5 bases and the V segment lost 1 base, leaving 0 bases of the junction unmatched. Germline-derived CDR1 and CDR2 are SGHNT and YENEEA. The CDR3 region is CASSLGTGDNEQFF. In DNA, the CDR3 is TGTGCCAGCAGCTTAGGGACAGGGGACAATGAGCAGTTCTTC.

This clone came up many times. The CDR3 reads CASSQEASGFSYEQYF. CDR3 bases: TGCGCCAGCAGCCAAGAGGCTAGCGGGTTCTCCTACGAGCAGTACTTC. This sequence joins TRBV4-3 and TRBJ2-7; the match to TRBD2 covers 8 bases. Trimming took 0 bases from V and 0 from J; bases not matched to a gene: 4. This CDR3 has 16 amino acids. Germline-derived CDR1 and CDR2 are LGHNA and YSLEER.

The chain's CDR3 is CASGLGPPGTGNQPQHF. The CDR3 nucleotides are TGTGCTAGTGGTTTGGGCCCTCCCGGGACAGGGAATCAGCCCCAGCATTTT. The gene calls are TRBV12-5 and TRBJ1-5; 9 nucleotides line up with TRBD1. The ends lost 1 base at V and 4 bases at J; junction bases unmatched: 8. CDR1 and CDR2 from the germline V gene are LGHNT and FRNRAP. The CDR3 sequence is 17 residues long. Supplemented by reference TRBV12-5 and TRBJ1-5, the full variable domain reads DARVTQTPRHKVTEMGQEVTMRCQPILGHNTVFWYRQTMMQGLELLAYFRNRAPLDDSGMPKDRFSAEMPDATLATLKIQPSEPRDSAVYFCASGLGPPGTGNQPQHFGDGTRLSIL.

This sequence joins TRBV5-1 and TRBJ1-6; 8 bases map to TRBD1. Trimming took 4 bases from V and 7 from J; bases not matched to a gene: 10. The CDR3 has 16 residues. The germline gives CDR1 SGHRS, CDR2 YFSETQ. As DNA, the CDR3 is TGCGCCAGCAGCCCCCGGGACAGGCCGAAAAATTCACCCCTCCACTTT. Residues: CASSPRDRPKNSPLHF.

There are a few counts of this clone. The chain joins TRBV11-1 to TRBJ2-3; 7 bases align to TRBD2. The CDR3 length is 14 residues. Germline CDR1 SGHAT, CDR2 FQDESV (reference sequence). J gave up 6 bases and V 1 base, and 4 bases lay outside the gene matches. The CDR3 loop reads CASSLDGRTDTQYF. The CDR3 region has the DNA TGTGCCAGCAGCTTAGACGGGAGGACCGATACGCAGTATTTT.